This TCR beta chain was identified in a study of Ad26.COV2.S vaccination and SARS-CoV-2 variants. Study-level information: Recipients of Ad26.COV2.S got it intramuscularly, once or twice 56 days apart.

Generated by immunoSEQ multiplex PCR, the TCRdb table keeps only in-frame clones and is missing some. The sample lists 440,000 or so clones, roughly 87% occurring once. This clone was detected only once. This CDR3 spans 16 amino acids. CDR1 SGHKS and CDR2 YYEKEE come from the germline V gene (reference sequence). Trimming cost V 5 bases and J 3 bases, with 18 bases left between them. Treatment here: some 20 received Ad26.COV2.S at low or high dose, single or two shots; about 5 received placebo; per-sample allocation not given. After the first vaccine or placebo injection, samples were drawn on day 63.

The rearrangement joins TRBV5-5 to TRBJ1-5, with D possibly matching TRBD1 (6 bases). The sample was peripheral blood, taken in a trial of Ad26.COV2.S vaccine versus placebo. The source of this sequence is a person between 18 and 59 years old who received the Ad26.COV2.S COVID-19 vaccine or a placebo. CDR3 residues: CASSQMAGAINQPQHF. The CDR3 coding sequence is TGTGCCAGCAGTCAAATGGCGGGGGCGATCAATCAGCCCCAGCATTTT.